Listed below are T cell receptor beta chains from one sample, sequenced in a study of identical twins. TCRdb independently ran MiXCR on the 5' RACE reads; one entry per CDR3 protein. This table has under 450,000 distinct CDR3 sequences, about 18% appearing once. The sequencing sample was made of naive T cells sorted from blood. These receptors originate from a middle-aged man in good health. Both conserved end residues are part of each CDR3. The order of the fields is D gene, V gene, clone size, J gene, CDR3 DNA, CDR3 protein. The D gene is left open where the match is weak. Rows give clone size only sometimes, using once, few, many, or a class for an expanded clone.

.	TRBV6-5	few	TRBJ2-7	TGTGCCAGCAGTTACCGGTCCGTCATGACCTACGAGCAGTACTTC	CASSYRSVMTYEQYF
.	TRBV9	many	TRBJ1-1	TGTGCCAGCAGCGTAGCCAGCAGCTACACTGAAGCTTTCTTT	CASSVASSYTEAFF
.	TRBV15	.	TRBJ2-2	TGTGCCACCAGCAGAGAGCTTAGGTCAGGCGGGGAGCTGTTTTTT	CATSRELRSGGELFF
.	TRBV29-1	.	TRBJ2-5	TGCAGCGTGGCGGGACGCCGAATACAAGAGACCCAGTACTTC	CSVAGRRIQETQYF
.	TRBV18	.	TRBJ2-5	TGTGCCAGCTCACCATCGGGGGTCGAGACCCAGTACTTC	CASSPSGVETQYF
.	TRBV4-2	few	TRBJ2-7	TGTGCCAGCAGCCAAGCCCCCGGTGGGAGCGGTGCCTACGAGCAGTACTTC	CASSQAPGGSGAYEQYF
.	TRBV12-3/TRBV12-4	few	TRBJ2-3	TGTGCCAGCAGTTTCAGGGTAACAGATACGCAGTATTTT	CASSFRVTDTQYF
TRBD2	TRBV10-3	few	TRBJ2-7	TGTGCCAATGGCGGGAGCTCCTACGAGCAGTACTTC	CANGGSSYEQYF
TRBD2	TRBV7-2	.	TRBJ2-5	TGTGCCAGCAGCTGGACTAGCGGCCAAGAGACCCAGTACTTC	CASSWTSGQETQYF
.	TRBV3-1	few	TRBJ2-7	TGTGCCAGCAGCCCCTTCCCGGCCTCCTACGAGCAGTACTTC	CASSPFPASYEQYF
.	TRBV7-3	.	TRBJ2-3	TGTGCCAGCAGCCCCCTAGGTCGGACAGATACGCAGTATTTT	CASSPLGRTDTQYF
.	TRBV13	.	TRBJ2-6	TGTGCCACCCTAGTGGTCGGGGCCAACGTCCTGACTTTC	CATLVVGANVLTF
.	TRBV9	.	TRBJ2-5	TGTGCCAGCAGCGTAGGGGCAGGTCAAGAGACCCAGTACTTC	CASSVGAGQETQYF